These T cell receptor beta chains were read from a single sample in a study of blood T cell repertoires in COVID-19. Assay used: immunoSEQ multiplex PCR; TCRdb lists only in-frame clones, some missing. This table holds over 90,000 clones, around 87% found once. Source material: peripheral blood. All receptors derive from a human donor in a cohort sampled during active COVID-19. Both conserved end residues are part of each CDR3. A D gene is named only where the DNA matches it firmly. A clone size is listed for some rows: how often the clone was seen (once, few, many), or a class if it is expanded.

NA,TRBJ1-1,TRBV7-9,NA,CASSNPGEGAFF,TGTGCCAGCAGCAACCCCGGGGAAGGAGCTTTCTTT
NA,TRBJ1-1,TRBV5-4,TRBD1,CASSRDSGGTEAFF,TGTGCCAGCAGCCGGGACAGCGGGGGCACTGAAGCTTTCTTT
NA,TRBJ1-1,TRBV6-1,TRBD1,CASSEAWTGTPFF,TGTGCCAGCAGTGAAGCGTGGACAGGGACGCCTTTCTTT
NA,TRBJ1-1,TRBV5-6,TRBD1,CASSFWTGVVTEAFF,TGTGCCAGCAGCTTCTGGACAGGGGTGGTCACTGAAGCTTTCTTT
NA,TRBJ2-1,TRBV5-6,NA,CASSDMYNEQFF,TGTGCCAGCAGCGACATGTACAATGAGCAGTTCTTC
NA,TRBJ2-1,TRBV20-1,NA,CSAPSFNEQFF,TGCAGTGCCCCGTCCTTCAATGAGCAGTTCTTC
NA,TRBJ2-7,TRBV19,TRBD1,CASSIGTGYSAYEQYF,TGTGCCAGTAGTATAGGGACAGGGTATTCCGCCTACGAGCAGTACTTC
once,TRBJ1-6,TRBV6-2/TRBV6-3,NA,CASSYGDRGNSPLHF,TGTGCCAGCAGTTACGGGGACCGGGGGAATTCACCCCTCCACTTT
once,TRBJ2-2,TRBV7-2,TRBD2,CASSSGYTGTRAHTGELFF,TGTGCCAGCAGCTCCGGCTACACCGGGACTAGGGCCCACACCGGGGAGCTGTTTTTT
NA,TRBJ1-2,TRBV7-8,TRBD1,CASSRQGARGYTF,TGTGCCAGCAGCCGACAGGGGGCCAGAGGCTACACCTTC
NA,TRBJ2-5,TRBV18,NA,CASSPLEQETQYF,TGTGCCAGCTCACCGTTAGAACAAGAGACCCAGTACTTC
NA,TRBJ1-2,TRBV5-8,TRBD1,CASSLDRGSFYGYTF,TGTGCCAGCAGCTTGGACAGGGGGTCCTTCTATGGCTACACCTTC
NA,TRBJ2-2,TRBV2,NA,CASTQRVFGELFF,TGTGCCAGCACCCAGAGGGTTTTCGGGGAGCTGTTTTTT
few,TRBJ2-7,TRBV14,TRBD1,CASSLWDRPPYEQYF,TGTGCCAGCAGCCTATGGGACAGACCGCCCTACGAGCAGTACTTC
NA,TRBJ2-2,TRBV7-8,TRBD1,CASSLVPGTGGTGELFF,TGTGCCAGCAGCTTAGTCCCTGGGACAGGGGGAACCGGGGAGCTGTTTTTT
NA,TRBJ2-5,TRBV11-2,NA,CASSSDSFQETQYF,TGTGCCAGCAGCTCGGACAGCTTTCAAGAGACCCAGTACTTC
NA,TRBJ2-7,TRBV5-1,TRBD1,CASSLGRPNRGSSYEQYF,TGCGCCAGCAGCTTGGGGCGCCCTAACAGGGGGTCCTCCTACGAGCAGTACTTC
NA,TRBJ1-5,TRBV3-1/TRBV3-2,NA,CASSFRDTRNQPQHF,TGTGCCAGCAGCTTCCGGGACACTCGCAATCAGCCCCAGCATTTT
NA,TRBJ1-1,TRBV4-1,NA,CASSQDPGDTEAFF,TGCGCCAGCAGCCAAGACCCAGGGGACACTGAAGCTTTCTTT
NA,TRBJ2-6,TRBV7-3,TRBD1,CASSLQGAGLRKSGANVLTF,TGTGCCAGCAGCTTACAGGGGGCGGGTTTGCGAAAGTCTGGGGCCAACGTCCTGACTTTC
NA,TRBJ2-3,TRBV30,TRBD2,CAWSKASGVADTQYF,TGTGCCTGGAGCAAGGCTAGCGGGGTCGCAGATACGCAGTATTTT
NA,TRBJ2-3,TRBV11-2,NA,CASSPASGVSTDTQYF,TGTGCCAGCAGCCCGGCGTCAGGGGTTAGCACAGATACGCAGTATTTT
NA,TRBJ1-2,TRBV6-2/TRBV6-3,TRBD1,CASSWSTGVGVYGYTF,TGTGCCAGCAGTTGGTCGACAGGGGTTGGCGTCTATGGCTACACCTTC
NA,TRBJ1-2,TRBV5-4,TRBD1,CASSLGDRLNYGYTF,TGTGCCAGCAGCTTGGGGGACAGACTAAACTATGGCTACACCTTC
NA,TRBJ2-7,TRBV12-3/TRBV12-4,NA,CASSHENRYEQYF,TGTGCCAGCAGTCATGAAAACAGGTACGAGCAGTACTTC
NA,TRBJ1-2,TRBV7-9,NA,CASSPDRLRWMGGYTF,TGTGCCAGCAGCCCGGACAGACTCCGTTGGATGGGGGGCTACACCTTC
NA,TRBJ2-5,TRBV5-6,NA,CASSSPGGLAQETQYF,TGTGCCAGCAGCTCCCCGGGCGGGCTCGCTCAAGAGACCCAGTACTTC
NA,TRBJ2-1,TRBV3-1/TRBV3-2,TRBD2,CASSHAPGVLAGFLTNEQFF,TGTGCCAGCAGCCATGCCCCTGGGGTGCTAGCGGGGTTTCTAACCAATGAGCAGTTCTTC
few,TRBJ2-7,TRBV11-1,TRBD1,CASSSRTGRIGEQYF,TGTGCCAGCAGCTCCCGGACAGGGAGGATAGGGGAGCAGTACTTC
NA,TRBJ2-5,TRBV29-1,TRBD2,CSVDRAGGYQETQYF,TGCAGCGTTGATAGAGCGGGGGGGTACCAAGAGACCCAGTACTTC
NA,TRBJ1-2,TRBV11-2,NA,CASSLGAGPGGYTF,TGTGCCAGCAGCTTAGGTGCAGGGCCTGGTGGCTACACCTTC
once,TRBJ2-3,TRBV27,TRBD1,CATRDRVTDTQYF,TGTGCCACCCGGGACAGGGTGACGGATACGCAGTATTTT
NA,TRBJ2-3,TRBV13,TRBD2,CASSLRLAGGPSTDTQYF,TGTGCCAGCAGCTTACGTCTAGCGGGGGGGCCAAGCACAGATACGCAGTATTTT
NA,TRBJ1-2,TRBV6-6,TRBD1,CASRGQGRGGYTF,TGTGCCAGCAGGGGACAGGGGAGAGGAGGCTACACCTTC
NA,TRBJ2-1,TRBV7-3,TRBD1,CASSSGTDNEQFF,TGTGCCAGCAGCTCTGGGACAGACAATGAGCAGTTCTTC
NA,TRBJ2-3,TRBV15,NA,CATSPRAGTTDTQYF,TGTGCCACCAGCCCACGGGCGGGGACCACAGATACGCAGTATTTT
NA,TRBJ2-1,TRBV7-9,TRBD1,CASSLASGQGASEQFF,TGTGCCAGCAGCTTAGCTTCGGGACAGGGGGCTAGTGAGCAGTTCTTC
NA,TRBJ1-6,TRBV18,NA,CASSPPRGNDNSPLHF,TGTGCCAGCTCACCGCCTCGAGGGAACGATAATTCACCCCTCCACTTT
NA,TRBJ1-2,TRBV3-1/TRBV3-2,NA,CATSGAGYGYTF,TGTGCCACCTCCGGGGCGGGGTATGGCTACACCTTC
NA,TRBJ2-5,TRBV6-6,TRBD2,CASSPGLAGGPRETQYF,TGTGCCAGCAGTCCTGGACTAGCGGGGGGGCCGAGAGAGACCCAGTACTTC
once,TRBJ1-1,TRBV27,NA,CASKRGGGNTEAFF,TGTGCCAGCAAAAGAGGGGGGGGGAACACTGAAGCTTTCTTT
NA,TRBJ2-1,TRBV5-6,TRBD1,CASSWGTGGSYNEQFF,TGTGCCAGCAGCTGGGGGACAGGCGGCTCCTACAATGAGCAGTTCTTC
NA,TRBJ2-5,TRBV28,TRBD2,CASSPSGGETQYF,TGTGCCAGCAGCCCTTCGGGGGGAGAGACCCAGTACTTC
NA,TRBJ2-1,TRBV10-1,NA,CASSENGYNEQFF,TGCGCCAGCAGTGAAAACGGGTACAATGAGCAGTTCTTC
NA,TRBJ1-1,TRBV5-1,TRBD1,CASSRTGTGNTEAFF,TGCGCCAGCAGCCGGACAGGGACAGGGAACACTGAAGCTTTCTTT
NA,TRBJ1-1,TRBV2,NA,CASKNLMPPGYLRTEAFF,TGTGCCAGCAAAAACCTCATGCCGCCAGGGTATCTTCGCACTGAAGCTTTCTTT
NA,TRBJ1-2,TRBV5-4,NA,CASSLGQEAYTF,TGTGCCAGCAGCTTGGGACAGGAGGCCTACACCTTC
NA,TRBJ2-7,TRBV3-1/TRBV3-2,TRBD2,CASSQALGGRYEQYF,TGTGCCAGCAGCCAAGCGCTCGGGGGGAGGTACGAGCAGTACTTC
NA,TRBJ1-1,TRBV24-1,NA,CATLLEGLSTEAFF,TGTGCCACCCTCCTCGAGGGCCTAAGCACTGAAGCTTTCTTT
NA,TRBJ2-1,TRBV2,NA,CASRRGTSYNEQFF,TGTGCCAGCAGGAGAGGGACTTCGTACAATGAGCAGTTCTTC
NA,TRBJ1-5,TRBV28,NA,CASSLWGANQPQHF,TGTGCCAGCAGTTTATGGGGGGCCAATCAGCCCCAGCATTTT
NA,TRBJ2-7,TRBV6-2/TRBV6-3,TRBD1,CASSRDRATGEQYF,TGTGCCAGCAGCCGGGACAGGGCGACGGGTGAGCAGTACTTC
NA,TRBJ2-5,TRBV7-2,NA,CASSLAGAPETQYF,TGTGCCAGCAGCTTAGCGGGCGCCCCGGAGACCCAGTACTTC